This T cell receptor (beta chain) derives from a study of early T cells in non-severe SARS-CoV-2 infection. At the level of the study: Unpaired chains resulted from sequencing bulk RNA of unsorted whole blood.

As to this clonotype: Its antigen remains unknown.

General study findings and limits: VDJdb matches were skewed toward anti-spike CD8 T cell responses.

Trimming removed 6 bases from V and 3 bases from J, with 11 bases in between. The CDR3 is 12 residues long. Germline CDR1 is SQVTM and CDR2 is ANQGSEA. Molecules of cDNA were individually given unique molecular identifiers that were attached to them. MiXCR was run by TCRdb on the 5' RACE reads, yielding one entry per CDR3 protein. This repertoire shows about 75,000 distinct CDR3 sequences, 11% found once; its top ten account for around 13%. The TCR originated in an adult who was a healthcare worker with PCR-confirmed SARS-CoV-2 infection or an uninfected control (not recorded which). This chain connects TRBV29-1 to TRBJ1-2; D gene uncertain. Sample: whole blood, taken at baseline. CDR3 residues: CSVGREYYGYTF. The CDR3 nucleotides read TGCAGCGTGGGCCGCGAGTACTATGGCTACACCTTC. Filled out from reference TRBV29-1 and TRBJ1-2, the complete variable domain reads SAVISQKPSRDICQRGTSLTIQCQVDSQVTMMFWYRQQPGQSLTLIATANQGSEATYESGFVIDKFPISRPNLTFSTLTVSNMSPEDSSIYLCSVGREYYGYTFGSGTRLTVV.